Sequencing of this T cell receptor beta chain was carried out in a study of cytomegalovirus exposure and HLA in healthy donors. The study's findings and limits: Sequencing likely generated an artifact that appeared as a cluster of highly shared sequence variants. The authors listed 150 to 200 TCR beta chains as cytomegalovirus-associated. CMV serostatus was the only recorded immune exposure for donors. In a later analysis, V- and J-gene trimming of beta chains associated with a DCLRE1C missense variant, replicated independently.

This PCR relied on a set of 60 Vbeta primers and 13 Jbeta primers. Clones were sequenced by immunoSEQ multiplex PCR, and TCRdb holds only the in-frame ones, with some missing. The sample contains approximately 100,000 clones, about 9.4% of which appear only once. This clone has a handful of counts. Its specificity is unknown. The source is a man aged 35 to 55 in good health and CMV-seropositive. Material: PBMCs.

This CDR3 is CASSLWGGDTEAFF. The CDR3 bases are TGTGCCAGCAGCTTATGGGGGGGAGACACTGAAGCTTTCTTT. The chain employs TRBV7-3 and TRBJ1-1; a weak D match, TRBD1 (5 bases). Trimming removed 2 bases from V and 3 bases from J, with 10 bases in between. The germline gives CDR1 SGHTA, CDR2 FQGTGA. The CDR3 contains 14 residues.